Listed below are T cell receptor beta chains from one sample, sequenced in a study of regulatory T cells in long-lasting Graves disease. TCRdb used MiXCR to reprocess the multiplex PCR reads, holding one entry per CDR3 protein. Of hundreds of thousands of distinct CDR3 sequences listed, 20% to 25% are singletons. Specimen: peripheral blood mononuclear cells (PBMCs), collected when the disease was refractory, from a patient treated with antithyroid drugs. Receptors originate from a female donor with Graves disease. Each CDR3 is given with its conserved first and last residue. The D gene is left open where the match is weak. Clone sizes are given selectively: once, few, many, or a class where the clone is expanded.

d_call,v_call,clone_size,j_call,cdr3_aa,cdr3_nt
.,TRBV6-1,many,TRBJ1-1,CASSPRARPTEAFF,TGTGCCAGCAGTCCCCGGGCCCGACCCACTGAAGCTTTCTTT
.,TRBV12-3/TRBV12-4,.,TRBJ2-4,CASSYSNGRVSKTIQYF,TGTGCCAGCAGTTACTCGAATGGCAGGGTGTCCAAAACCATTCAGTACTTC
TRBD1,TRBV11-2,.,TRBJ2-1,CASSSDRENEQFF,TGTGCCAGCAGCTCTGACAGGGAAAATGAGCAGTTCTTC
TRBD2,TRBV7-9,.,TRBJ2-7,CASSFLAGDDEQYF,TGTGCCAGCAGCTTCCTAGCGGGGGATGACGAGCAGTACTTC
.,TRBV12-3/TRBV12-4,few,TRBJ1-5,CASSFGRGQPQHF,TGTGCCAGCAGTTTTGGGAGGGGTCAGCCCCAGCATTTT
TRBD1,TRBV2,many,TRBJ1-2,CASSGQGANNYGYTF,TGTGCCAGCAGTGGACAGGGGGCGAATAACTATGGCTACACCTTC
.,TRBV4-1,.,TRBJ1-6,CASSRDPGTADSPLHF,TGCGCCAGCAGCCGAGACCCCGGAACAGCAGATTCACCCCTCCACTTT
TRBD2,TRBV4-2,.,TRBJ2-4,CASSRGMAGGPAKNIQYF,TGTGCCAGCAGCCGAGGTATGGCGGGGGGGCCGGCCAAAAACATTCAGTACTTC
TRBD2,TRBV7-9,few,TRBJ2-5,CASSLRGPGLAEETQYF,TGTGCCAGCAGCTTAAGGGGCCCGGGACTAGCGGAAGAGACCCAGTACTTC
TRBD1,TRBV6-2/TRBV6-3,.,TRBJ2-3,CASSLTGTGGTDTQYF,TGTGCCAGCAGTTTAACCGGGACAGGGGGCACAGATACGCAGTATTTT
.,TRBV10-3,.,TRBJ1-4,CAISESTGQNEKLFF,TGTGCCATCAGTGAGTCGACAGGTCAGAATGAAAAACTGTTTTTT
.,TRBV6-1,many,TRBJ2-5,CASSGPPVETQYF,TGTGCCAGCAGTGGACCTCCGGTTGAGACCCAGTACTTC
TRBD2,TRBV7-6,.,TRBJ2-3,CASSLVLVGRVGGTDTQYF,TGTGCCAGCAGCTTAGTCCTGGTCGGGAGGGTAGGAGGCACAGATACGCAGTATTTT
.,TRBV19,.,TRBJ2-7,CASKQGTEQYF,TGTGCCAGTAAACAGGGTACCGAGCAGTACTTC
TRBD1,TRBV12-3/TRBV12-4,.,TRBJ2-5,CASSLGQGTRRVTQYF,TGTGCCAGCAGTTTGGGACAGGGGACCCGCAGGGTGACCCAGTACTTC
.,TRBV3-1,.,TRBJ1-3,CASSPQHSGNTIYF,TGTGCCAGCAGCCCGCAACACTCTGGAAACACCATATATTTT
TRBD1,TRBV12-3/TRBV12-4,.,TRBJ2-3,CASSFSGTGTDTQYF,TGTGCCAGCAGTTTTTCTGGGACAGGCACAGATACGCAGTATTTT
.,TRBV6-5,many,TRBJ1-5,CASSYQTGQPQHF,TGTGCCAGCAGTTATCAGACAGGTCAGCCCCAGCATTTT
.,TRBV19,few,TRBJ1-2,CASSIGVQVTRIYGYTF,TGTGCCAGTAGTATTGGGGTACAGGTAACTAGGATCTATGGCTACACCTTC
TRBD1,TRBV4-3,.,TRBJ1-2,CASSHQGQVTNYGYTF,TGCGCCAGCAGCCACCAGGGACAGGTGACTAACTATGGCTACACCTTC
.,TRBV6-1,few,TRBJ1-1,CASQARQDTEAFF,TGTGCCAGCCAGGCGAGGCAGGACACTGAAGCTTTCTTT
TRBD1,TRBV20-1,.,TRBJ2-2,CSAGTGKGTGELFF,TGCAGTGCTGGGACAGGGAAGGGCACCGGGGAGCTGTTTTTT